This T cell receptor (beta chain) stems from a study of T cells in Graves' hyperthyroidism and ophthalmopathy. Ophthalmopathy patients had moderate-to-severe active disease, CAS ≥3, NOSPECS ≥4, and disease duration under 3 months. Uncontrolled infection, other autoimmune disease, pregnancy or lactation excluded patients. Concerning this clonotype itself: Its specificity is unknown.

Per the germline V gene, CDR1 is SEHNR and CDR2 is FQNEAQ (reference sequence). Trimming stripped 2 bases from V and 3 bases from J, with 13 bases between. This CDR3 region has 16 residues. Study-wide results and caveats: Most thyroid clonotypes expanded above 0.001 appeared in blood too. Before onset, ophthalmopathy was predicted by the model a median around 6 months earlier.

Amplified TCR beta CDR3 regions came from RNA transcripts. Researchers ran a first-round RT-PCR on the TCR CDR3 using the HTBI primer set. A single record per CDR3 protein comes from TCRdb applying MiXCR to the multiplex PCR reads. The table shows roughly 640,000 distinct CDR3 sequences, with approximately 15% occurring only once. The J gene is TRBJ2-2, the V gene TRBV7-9; D gene unclear. The sequencing input was blood. The TCR originated in a woman aged 40 to 50 with Graves' ophthalmopathy. CDR3 loop: CASSLFGPPDTGELFF. The CDR3 DNA sequence: TGTGCCAGCAGCTTATTCGGGCCCCCGGACACCGGGGAGCTGTTTTTT.